One sample yielded the 16 T cell receptor beta chains listed below, sequenced in a study of CD8 T cells in ankylosing spondylitis. TCRdb re-called the 5' RACE reads with MiXCR, one entry per CDR3 protein. The data hold roughly 260,000 distinct CDR3 sequences, with 15% to 20% observed a single time. Sequenced sample: blood, either unsorted or a sorted T cell fraction (not recorded which). The receptor source for this set is a male donor with ankylosing spondylitis or in good health (not recorded which).

The rearrangement links TRBV12-3 or TRBV12-4 to TRBJ1-2; D gene uncertain. V dropped 7 bases and J dropped 7 bases, with 16 bases sitting between them. CDR3 size: 13 residues. CDR3 in amino acids: CASTRTLGGGYTF. As DNA, the CDR3 is TGTGCCAGCACAAGAACCCTCGGAGGTGGCTACACCTTC.

This chain uses TRBV5-1 with TRBJ2-1; D unresolved. CDR3 length equals 18 residues. Trimming shortened V by 1 base and J by 0 bases, and 17 bases separated the two germline ends. Germline V lookup: CDR1 SGHRS, CDR2 YFSETQ. CDR3 DNA: TGCGCCAGCAGCTTGATTGGGCCCAACCCCAGCTCCTACAATGAGCAGTTCTTC. Translation gives CASSLIGPNPSSYNEQFF.

Here the CDR3 DNA reads TGTGCCAGCAGACAAACTAGCGGGGGGGCTTCAGATACGCAGTATTTT. Its protein is CASRQTSGGASDTQYF. The rearrangement uses TRBV6-2 or TRBV6-3 and TRBJ2-3, with TRBD2 matching over 13 bases. The CDR3 has 16 amino acids. The V gene end was trimmed by 6 bases and the J gene end by 4 bases; junction bases not matched to a gene: 7. Germline V lookup: CDR1 MNHEY, CDR2 SVGEGT.

The chain couples TRBV5-1 to TRBJ1-6; D is perhaps TRBD1 (6 bases). The CDR3 consists of 15 residues. The germline gives CDR1 SGHRS, CDR2 YFSETQ. Trimming pared 0 bases from V and 10 bases from J, leaving 14 bases between. In nucleotides, the CDR3 is TGCGCCAGCAGCTTGGAGAACAGGGTAGAGTCACCCCTCCACTTT. The encoded protein is CASSLENRVESPLHF.

This clonotype was observed a handful of times. V is TRBV5-1 and J is TRBJ2-3, with 10 bases matching TRBD2. Germline-derived CDR1 and CDR2 are SGHRS and YFSETQ. The CDR3 consists of 16 residues. Germline trimming cut 0 bases from V and 6 bases from J; bases unmatched to any gene: 7. The CDR3 here is CASSLGPSGGADTQYF. The CDR3 coding sequence is TGCGCCAGCAGCTTGGGGCCTAGCGGGGGTGCGGATACGCAGTATTTT.

The gene calls are TRBV12-3 or TRBV12-4 and TRBJ2-5; 8 bases fit TRBD2. Losses at the gene ends were 5 bases for V and 2 bases for J; bases not matched to a gene: 7. This CDR3 contains 15 residues. The CDR3 sequence is CASSPIAGWQETQYF. The CDR3 DNA follows: TGTGCCAGCAGTCCTATAGCGGGATGGCAAGAGACCCAGTACTTC.

The chain carries TRBV5-1 and TRBJ2-1; 8 bases align to TRBD2. Germline trimming cut 5 bases from V and 5 bases from J; bases unmatched to any gene: 6. The CDR3 loop spans 14 amino acids. The germline V gene encodes CDR1 SGHRS and CDR2 YFSETQ. The CDR3 loop is CASRELAANNEQFF. CDR3 nucleotides: TGCGCCAGCAGGGAACTAGCGGCGAACAATGAGCAGTTCTTC.

The V gene is TRBV5-8, the J gene TRBJ2-7; tentative D call: TRBD2 (5 bases). The germline V gene has CDR1 SGHTS and CDR2 YDEGEE. CDR3 size: 16 residues. Between the trimmed V and J ends, which lost 0 bases and 2 bases, there was a span of 15 bases. The CDR3 is CASSLDAGAVAYEQYV. For the CDR3, the DNA is TGTGCCAGCAGCTTGGATGCGGGTGCGGTCGCCTACGAGCAGTACGTC.

There are a few counts of this clonotype. The J gene is TRBJ2-3, the V gene TRBV5-1; the D gene is possibly TRBD1 (5 bases). Germline-derived CDR1 and CDR2 are SGHRS and YFSETQ. V lost 5 bases to trimming and J lost 1 base, with 20 bases between them. The CDR3 covers 17 residues. The CDR3 here is CASRTQGSPKGTDTQYF. The CDR3 nucleotides read TGCGCCAGCAGGACCCAGGGTTCCCCCAAAGGCACAGATACGCAGTATTTT.

This clonotype was found many times. CDR3 sequence reads: CSVYRGPAYNEQFF. The CDR3 nucleotides read TGCAGCGTTTACAGGGGGCCAGCCTACAATGAGCAGTTCTTC. This sequence joins TRBV29-1 and TRBJ2-1; 9 nucleotides line up with TRBD1. The germline gives CDR1 SQVTM, CDR2 ANQGSEA. V was pared by 5 bases and J by 2 bases, with 4 bases of the junction left unmatched. This CDR3 spans 14 amino acids.

This chain joins TRBV2 and TRBJ2-1, with 13 bases identical to TRBD2. Trimming at V came to 6 bases and at J to 8 bases, leaving 7 bases not matched to a gene. The CDR3 length is 15 residues. Germline CDR1 is SNHLY and CDR2 is FYNNEI. This CDR3 is CASRILAGGADEQFF. For the CDR3, the DNA is TGTGCCAGCAGGATACTAGCGGGGGGGGCGGATGAGCAGTTCTTC.

The chain couples TRBV12-3 or TRBV12-4 to TRBJ1-6; weak D call: TRBD1 (5 bases). The CDR3 sequence is 13 residues long. The V end lost 7 bases, the J end lost 7 bases, and 11 bases lay between the germline ends. The CDR3 sequence is CASNQGINSPLHF. CDR3 coding DNA: TGTGCCAGCAATCAGGGCATCAATTCACCCCTCCACTTT.

In nucleotides, the CDR3 is TGCAGTGTTATCAGCGGGGGGGCGTTTGAGCAGTTCTTC. Translating gives CSVISGGAFEQFF. This rearrangement joins TRBV20-1 to TRBJ2-1, with TRBD2 identical over 10 bases. This CDR3 contains 13 residues. Germline V gene sequence: CDR1 DFQATT, CDR2 SNEGSKA (reference sequence). Unmatched junction bases numbered 9, after V lost 7 bases and J lost 9 bases.

This clonotype occurred a few times. The gene calls are TRBV20-1 and TRBJ2-3; 10 bases line up with TRBD2. The CDR3 extends over 20 amino acids. With V trimmed by 0 bases and J by 0 bases, 15 bases remained unmatched. Germline loops: CDR1 DFQATT, CDR2 SNEGSKA (reference sequence). The CDR3 loop is CSARDLRRAGGPGSTDTQYF. The CDR3 nucleotides are TGCAGTGCTAGAGACCTACGGAGAGCGGGGGGGCCTGGGAGCACAGATACGCAGTATTTT.

This clonotype was seen a handful of times. The chain joins TRBV5-6 to TRBJ2-5; 7 bases are a match to TRBD1. The CDR3 length is 16 residues. V lost 1 base to trimming and J lost 2 bases; unmatched junction nucleotides: 8. Germline lookup yields CDR1 SGHDT and CDR2 YYEEEE. CDR3 sequence reads: CASSLFTGEWQETQYF. Written as DNA, the CDR3 is TGTGCCAGCAGCTTGTTTACAGGGGAATGGCAAGAGACCCAGTACTTC.

The rearrangement uses TRBV6-1 and TRBJ1-1; 7 nucleotides agree with TRBD1. Germline values: CDR1 MNHNS, CDR2 SASEGT. The V and J ends lost 5 bases and 4 bases, in that order; junction bases with no gene match: 4. The CDR3 extends over 13 amino acids. The CDR3 DNA sequence: TGTGCCAGCAGTCCATACAGGGGCACTGAAGCTTTCTTT. Residues: CASSPYRGTEAFF.